This TCR beta chain appears in the sequencing data of a study of T cell responses to AZD1222 COVID-19 vaccine. Trimming removed 3 bases at V and 9 bases at J, with 14 bases between. The germline V gene encodes CDR1 SNHLY and CDR2 FYNNEI. There are 14 residues in the CDR3. TCRdb's table, derived via immunoSEQ multiplex PCR, lists solely in-frame clones and lacks some. The data hold 250,000 to 300,000 clones, with around 93% observed a single time. This sample comprised peripheral blood, obtained 28 days after the second AZD1222 dose. The clonotype comes from an adult who received the AZD1222 COVID-19 vaccine. V usage is TRBV2 and J usage is TRBJ1-4; D perhaps matches TRBD1 (6 bases). The CDR3 reads CASSDGGDNQKLFF. The CDR3, as DNA: TGTGCCAGCAGTGATGGGGGGGACAATCAAAAACTGTTTTTT.